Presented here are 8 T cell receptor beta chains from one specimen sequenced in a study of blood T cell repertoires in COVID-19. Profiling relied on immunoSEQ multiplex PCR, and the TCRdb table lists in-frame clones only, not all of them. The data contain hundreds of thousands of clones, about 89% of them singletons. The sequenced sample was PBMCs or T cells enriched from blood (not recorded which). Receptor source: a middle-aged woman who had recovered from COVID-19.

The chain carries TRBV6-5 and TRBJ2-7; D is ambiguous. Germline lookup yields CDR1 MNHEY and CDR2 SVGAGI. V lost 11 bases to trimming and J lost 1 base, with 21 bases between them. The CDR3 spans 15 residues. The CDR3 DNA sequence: TGTGCCTCCTCCCCGGGTCCCGGAGTATCCTACGAGCAGTACTTC. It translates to CASSPGPGVSYEQYF.

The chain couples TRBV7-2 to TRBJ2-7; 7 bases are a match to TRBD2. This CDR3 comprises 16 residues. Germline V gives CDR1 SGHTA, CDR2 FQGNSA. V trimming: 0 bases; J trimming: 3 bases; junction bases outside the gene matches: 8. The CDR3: CASSLALAEALYEQYF. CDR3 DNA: TGTGCCAGCAGCTTAGCTCTAGCGGAAGCCCTCTACGAGCAGTACTTC.

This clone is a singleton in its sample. The CDR3 sequence: CASSSSGVYEQYF. CDR3 bases: TGTGCCAGTAGCTCTAGCGGGGTCTACGAGCAGTACTTC. V and J are TRBV19 and TRBJ2-7; 9 bases fit TRBD2. The CDR3 covers 13 residues. V lost 6 bases to trimming and J lost 3 bases; unmatched junction nucleotides: 3. From germline, CDR1 is LNHDA and CDR2 SQIVND (reference sequence). The entire variable domain, with the rest obtained from reference TRBV19 and TRBJ2-7, is as follows: DGGITQSPKYLFRKEGQNVTLSCEQNLNHDAMYWYRQDPGQGLRLIYYSQIVNDFQKGDIAEGYSVSREKKESFPLTVTSAQKNPTAFYLCASSSSGVYEQYFGPGTRLTVT.

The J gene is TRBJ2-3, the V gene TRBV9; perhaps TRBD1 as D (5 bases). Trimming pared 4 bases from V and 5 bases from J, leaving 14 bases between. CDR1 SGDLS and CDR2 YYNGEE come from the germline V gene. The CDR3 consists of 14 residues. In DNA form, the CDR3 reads TGTGCCAGCAGCCAAGGCAGGGCTGGAGATACGCAGTATTTT. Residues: CASSQGRAGDTQYF.

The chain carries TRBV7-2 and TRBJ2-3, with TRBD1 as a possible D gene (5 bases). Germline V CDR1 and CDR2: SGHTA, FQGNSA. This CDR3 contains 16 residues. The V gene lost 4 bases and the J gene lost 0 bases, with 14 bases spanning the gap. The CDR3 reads CASSSLGRSSTDTQYF. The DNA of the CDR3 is TGTGCCAGCAGCTCCCTGGGGCGGTCTAGCACAGATACGCAGTATTTT.

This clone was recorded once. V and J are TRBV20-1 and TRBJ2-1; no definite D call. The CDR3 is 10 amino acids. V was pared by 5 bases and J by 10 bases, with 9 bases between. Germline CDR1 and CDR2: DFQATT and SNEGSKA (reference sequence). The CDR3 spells CSAVGGEQFF. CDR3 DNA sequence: TGCAGTGCTGTTGGCGGAGAGCAGTTCTTC.

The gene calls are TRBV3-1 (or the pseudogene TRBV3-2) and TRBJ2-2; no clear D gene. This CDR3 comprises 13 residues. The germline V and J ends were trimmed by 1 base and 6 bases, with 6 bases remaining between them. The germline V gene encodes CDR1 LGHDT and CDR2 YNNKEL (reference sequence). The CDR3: CASSQVRAGELFF. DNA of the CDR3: TGTGCCAGCAGCCAAGTAAGAGCCGGGGAGCTGTTTTTT.

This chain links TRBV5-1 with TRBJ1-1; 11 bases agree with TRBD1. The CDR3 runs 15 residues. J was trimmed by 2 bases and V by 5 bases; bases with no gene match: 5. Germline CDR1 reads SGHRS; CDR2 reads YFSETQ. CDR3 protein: CASRAGQGANTEAFF. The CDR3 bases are TGCGCCAGCAGGGCCGGACAGGGGGCCAACACTGAAGCTTTCTTT.